The 20 T cell receptor beta chains presented below share a single source sample, sequenced in a study of OX40 agonist ivuxolimab in advanced cancers. The table came from immunoSEQ multiplex PCR; TCRdb's copy has only in-frame clones and leaves some out. The repertoire has some 81,000 clones, 80% to 90% of them found once; the top ten carry about 0.71%. Sample: CD4+ or CD8+ T cells sorted from blood, taken in a trial of the OX40 agonist ivuxolimab. The receptors were sampled from an adult with an advanced solid tumor such as melanoma, head and neck, liver or kidney cancer.

The chain carries TRBV28 and TRBJ2-5, with D hard to call. The J call may not be correct, given that the DNA end is closer to TRBJ2-7. The CDR3 extends over 12 amino acids. Germline CDR1 is MDHEN and CDR2 is SYDVKM. CDR3 sequence: CASRYQAYEQYF. The CDR3 coding sequence is TGTGCCAGCAGGTACCAGGCCTACGAGCAGTACTTC.

This clone was seen a few times. The chain is built from TRBV7-2 and TRBJ2-1, with TRBD1 identical over 8 bases. The V gene's germline CDR1 is SGHTA and CDR2 FQGNSA. Trimming at V came to 3 bases and at J to 7 bases, leaving 2 bases not matched to a gene. The CDR3 totals 13 residues. This CDR3 is CASSLDRANEQFF. The CDR3 coding sequence is TGTGCCAGCAGCTTGGACAGGGCAAATGAGCAGTTCTTC.

The V gene is TRBV4-1, the J gene TRBJ1-6, with D maybe TRBD1 (6 bases). CDR1 and CDR2 from the germline V gene are MGHRA and YSYEKL. The V end lost 1 base, the J end lost 10 bases, and 14 bases lay between the germline ends. This CDR3 region has 15 residues. This CDR3 reads CASSQVPGQFSPLHF. CDR3 nucleotides: TGCGCCAGCAGCCAAGTCCCGGGACAATTCTCACCCCTCCACTTT.

This sequence joins TRBV4-1 and TRBJ1-3; D ambiguous. Germline loops: CDR1 MGHRA, CDR2 YSYEKL. Trimming stripped 3 bases from V and 1 base from J, with 10 bases between. This CDR3 spans 15 amino acids. The CDR3 protein is CASSQRVLSGNTIYF. CDR3 bases: TGCGCCAGCAGCCAGAGGGTGCTTTCTGGAAACACCATATATTTT.

The chain employs TRBV7-2 and TRBJ2-7; 7 bases match TRBD2. CDR1 and CDR2 (germline): SGHTA, FQGNSA. This CDR3 has 13 residues. V lost 4 bases, J lost 1 base, and 1 base stayed unmatched. The CDR3, as DNA: TGTGCCAGCAGCTCTAGCGGATCCTACGAGCAGTACTTC. It translates to CASSSSGSYEQYF. Supplemented by reference TRBV7-2 and TRBJ2-7, the full variable domain reads GAGVSQSPSNKVTEKGKDVELRCDPISGHTALYWYRQSLGQGLEFLIYFQGNSAPDKSGLPSDRFSAERTGGSVSTLTIQRTQQEDSAVYLCASSSSGSYEQYFGPGTRLTVT.

In the case of this clone: Germline is not matched at one junction end, which may reflect a read error. The chain uses TRBV7-7 and TRBJ2-3; the match to TRBD2 covers 10 bases. There are 15 residues in the CDR3. Germline V CDR1 and CDR2: SSHAT, FNYEAQ (reference sequence). CDR3 loop: CASSLGLADTDTQYF. CDR3 DNA: TGTGCTAGCAGCTTAGGACTAGCGGACACAGATACGCAGTATTTT. The entire variable domain, with the rest obtained from reference TRBV7-7 and TRBJ2-3, is as follows: GAGVSQSPRYKVTKRGQDVTLRCDPISSHATLYWYQQALGQGPEFLTYFNYEAQPDKSGLPSDRFSAERPEGSISTLTIQRTEQRDSAMYRCASSLGLADTDTQYFGPGTRLTVL.

V and J are TRBV4-2 and TRBJ1-2; TRBD1 aligns across 10 bases. The germline V gene encodes CDR1 LGHNA and CDR2 YNFKEQ. CDR3 size: 17 residues. V shed 6 bases, J shed 5 bases, and the junction held 15 bases outside the gene matches. CDR3 bases: TGTGCCAGCAGAGGGGGTCTTGGGACAGGGGAGGAGTATGGCTACACCTTC. Amino acids: CASRGGLGTGEEYGYTF.

J is TRBJ1-6 and V is TRBV6-5, with D possibly TRBD1 on 5 matching bases. CDR1 and CDR2 (germline): MNHEY, SVGAGI. The CDR3 has 15 amino acids. The V gene lost 5 bases and the J gene lost 7 bases, with 15 bases spanning the gap. This chain's CDR3 is CASSPTGTQNSPLHF. The CDR3 DNA reads as TGTGCCAGCAGTCCTACCGGGACGCAGAATTCACCCCTCCACTTT.

V gene TRBV10-3 combines with J gene TRBJ2-1; 7 bases agree with TRBD2. The CDR3 is 15 residues long. Losses at the gene ends were 3 bases for V and 5 bases for J; bases not matched to a gene: 7. Germline lookup yields CDR1 ENHRY and CDR2 SYGVKD. The CDR3 reads CAISEVSSGNNEQFF. CDR3 DNA: TGTGCCATCAGTGAAGTGTCTAGCGGAAACAATGAGCAGTTCTTC.

The chain uses TRBV5-4 and TRBJ1-4; D gene unclear. CDR1 and CDR2 from the germline V gene are SGHNT and YYREEE (reference sequence). The CDR3 has 14 residues. V lost 1 base, J lost 4 bases, and 8 bases lay in between. CDR3 amino acids: CASSLNGFNEKLFF. DNA for the CDR3: TGTGCCAGCAGCTTGAACGGATTTAATGAAAAACTGTTTTTT.

This chain connects TRBV30 to TRBJ2-1; 7 positions match TRBD2. CDR1 and CDR2 (germline): GTSNPN, SVGIG (reference sequence). The ends lost 0 bases at V and 6 bases at J; junction bases unmatched: 8. The CDR3 extends over 15 amino acids. The CDR3 region is CAWSVLRGRANEQFF. As DNA, the CDR3 is TGTGCCTGGAGTGTACTGCGGGGGAGGGCCAATGAGCAGTTCTTC.

The gene calls are TRBV20-1 and TRBJ1-2, with D uncertain. The germline V and J ends were trimmed by 6 bases and 5 bases, with 10 bases remaining between them. CDR1 and CDR2 (germline): DFQATT, SNEGSKA (reference sequence). The CDR3 runs to 11 residues. The CDR3 region is CSASEIYGYTF. DNA for the CDR3: TGCAGTGCCTCCGAGATTTATGGCTACACCTTC.

The V gene is TRBV5-1, the J gene TRBJ2-1; 8 bases line up with TRBD2. CDR1 is SGHRS, CDR2 YFSETQ, per germline. J gave up 7 bases and V 0 bases, and 6 bases lay outside the gene matches. This CDR3 has 15 amino acids. The chain's CDR3 is CASSLVGRARNEQFF. CDR3 nucleotide sequence: TGCGCCAGCAGCTTGGTCGGGAGGGCCAGGAATGAGCAGTTCTTC. The complete variable domain, with remaining parts taken from reference TRBV5-1 and TRBJ2-1, reads KAGVTQTPRYLIKTRGQQVTLSCSPISGHRSVSWYQQTPGQGLQFLFEYFSETQRNKGNFPGRFSGRQFSNSRSEMNVSTLELGDSALYLCASSLVGRARNEQFFGPGTRLTVL.

This clone was seen once. V and J are TRBV11-2 and TRBJ2-7; 9 bases fit TRBD1. The germline gives CDR1 SGHAT, CDR2 FQNNGV. The CDR3 consists of 15 residues. Trimming removed 5 bases from V and 0 bases from J; junction bases left unmatched: 5. CDR3 sequence reads: CASSEGTGSSYEQYF. CDR3 coding DNA: TGTGCCAGCAGCGAAGGGACAGGGAGCTCCTACGAGCAGTACTTC.

The V gene is TRBV18, the J gene TRBJ2-4; 7 bases align to TRBD2. Germline CDR1 reads KGHSH; CDR2 reads LQKENI. This CDR3 has 12 residues. V lost 8 bases to trimming and J lost 10 bases; unmatched junction nucleotides: 8. CDR3 coding DNA: TGTGCCAGCGGAGACATCGGGGGGATTCAGTACTTC. Its protein product is CASGDIGGIQYF.

This clone was seen a few times. The chain recombines TRBV10-3 with TRBJ2-5, with 7 bases identical to TRBD1. Germline V gene sequence: CDR1 ENHRY, CDR2 SYGVKD. CDR3 length equals 14 residues. After removal of 6 bases from V and 5 bases from J, the junction contained 9 bases not matched to a gene. CDR3 sequence (DNA): TGTGCCATCAGCTCAGGGGGTTTCGGGGAGACCCAGTACTTC. The encoded protein is CAISSGGFGETQYF.

V gene TRBV5-5 combines with J gene TRBJ1-5; D might be TRBD1 (5 bases). The V end was cut by 1 base, the J end by 0 bases, with 14 bases between. The CDR3 length is 17 residues. The germline V gene encodes CDR1 SGHKS and CDR2 YYEKEE (reference sequence). This CDR3 reads CASSLRAGGYSNQPQHF. CDR3 sequence (DNA): TGTGCCAGCAGCTTGCGGGCGGGGGGTTATAGCAATCAGCCCCAGCATTTT.

Only a few counts were recorded for this clone. This rearrangement joins TRBV7-2 to TRBJ1-4; 7 bases match TRBD1. V gave up 1 base and J gave up 0 bases; unmatched junction bases: 8. The CDR3 covers 18 residues. Germline V gene sequence: CDR1 SGHTA, CDR2 FQGNSA. CDR3 coding DNA: TGTGCCAGCAGCTTAGGGCTGACAGGGATACCAACTAATGAAAAACTGTTTTTT. It specifies CASSLGLTGIPTNEKLFF.

This chain connects TRBV13 to TRBJ2-7; the D is unclear. The CDR3 is 14 amino acids. V dropped 10 bases and J dropped 4 bases, with 20 bases sitting between them. Germline CDR1 is PRHDT and CDR2 is FYEKMQ (reference sequence). CDR3 sequence: CATGVSGRRYEQYF. CDR3 DNA: TGTGCCACTGGGGTGAGTGGGCGCAGGTACGAGCAGTACTTC.

Written as DNA, the CDR3 is TGTGCCTGGGGGTCAGGCGGGGAGCTGTTTTTT. It codes for CAWGSGGELFF. The genes are TRBV30 and TRBJ2-2; D is ambiguous. Germline CDR1 reads GTSNPN; CDR2 reads SVGIG (reference sequence). The CDR3 has 11 amino acids. V was clipped by 5 bases and J by 7 bases, with 8 bases between them.